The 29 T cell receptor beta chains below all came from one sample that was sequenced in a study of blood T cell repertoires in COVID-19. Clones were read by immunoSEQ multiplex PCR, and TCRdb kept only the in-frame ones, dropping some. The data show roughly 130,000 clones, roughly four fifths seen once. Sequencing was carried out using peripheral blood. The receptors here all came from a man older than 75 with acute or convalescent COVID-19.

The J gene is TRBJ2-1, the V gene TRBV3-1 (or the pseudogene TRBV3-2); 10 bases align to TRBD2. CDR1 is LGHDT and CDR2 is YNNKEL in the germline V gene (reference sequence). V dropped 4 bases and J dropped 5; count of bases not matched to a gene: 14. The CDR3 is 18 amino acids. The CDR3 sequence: CASSRALAGSVGNNEQFF. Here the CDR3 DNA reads TGTGCCAGCAGCCGGGCACTAGCGGGGTCCGTCGGCAACAATGAGCAGTTCTTC.

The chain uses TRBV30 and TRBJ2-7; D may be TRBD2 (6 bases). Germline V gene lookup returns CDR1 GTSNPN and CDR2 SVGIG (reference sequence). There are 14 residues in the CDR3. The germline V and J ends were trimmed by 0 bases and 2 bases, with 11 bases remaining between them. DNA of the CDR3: TGTGCCTGGAGTGTACTTCCGGGAGCCTACGAGCAGTACTTC. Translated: CAWSVLPGAYEQYF. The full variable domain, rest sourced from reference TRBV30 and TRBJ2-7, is SQTIHQWPATLVQPVGSPLSLECTVEGTSNPNLYWYRQAAGRGLQLLFYSVGIGQISSEVPQNLSASRPQDRQFILSSKKLLLSDSGFYLCAWSVLPGAYEQYFGPGTRLTVT.

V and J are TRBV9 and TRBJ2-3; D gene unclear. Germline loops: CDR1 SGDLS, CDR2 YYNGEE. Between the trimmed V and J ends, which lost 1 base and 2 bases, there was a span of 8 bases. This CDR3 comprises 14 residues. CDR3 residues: CASSVLEITDTQYF. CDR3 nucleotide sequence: TGTGCCAGCAGCGTACTGGAGATCACAGATACGCAGTATTTT.

The CDR3 loop is CASSESREKDEKLFF. CDR3 DNA: TGTGCCAGCAGTGAGTCTCGGGAGAAGGATGAAAAACTGTTTTTT. V usage is TRBV2 and J usage is TRBJ1-4, with D unresolved. Germline V gives CDR1 SNHLY, CDR2 FYNNEI. Trimming stripped 3 bases from V and 6 bases from J, with 14 bases between. The CDR3 sequence is 15 residues long.

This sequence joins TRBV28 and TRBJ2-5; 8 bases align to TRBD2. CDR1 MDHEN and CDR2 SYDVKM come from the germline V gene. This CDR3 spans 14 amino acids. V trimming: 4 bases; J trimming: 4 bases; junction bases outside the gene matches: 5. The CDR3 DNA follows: TGTGCCAGCAGTTCAACTAGCGGAGGAGAGACCCAGTACTTC. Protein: CASSSTSGGETQYF.

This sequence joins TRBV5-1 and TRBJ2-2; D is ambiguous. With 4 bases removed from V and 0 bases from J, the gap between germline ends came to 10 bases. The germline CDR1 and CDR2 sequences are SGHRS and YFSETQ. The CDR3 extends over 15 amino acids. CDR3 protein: CASSIDTANTGELFF. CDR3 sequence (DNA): TGCGCCAGCAGCATAGACACCGCGAACACCGGGGAGCTGTTTTTT.

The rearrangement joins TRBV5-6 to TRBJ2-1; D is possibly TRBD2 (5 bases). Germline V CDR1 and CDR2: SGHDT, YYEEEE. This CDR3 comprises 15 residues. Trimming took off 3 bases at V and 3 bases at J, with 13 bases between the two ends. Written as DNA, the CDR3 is TGTGCCAGCAGCTATCTGACGGGAAGCTACAATGAGCAGTTCTTC. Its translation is CASSYLTGSYNEQFF.

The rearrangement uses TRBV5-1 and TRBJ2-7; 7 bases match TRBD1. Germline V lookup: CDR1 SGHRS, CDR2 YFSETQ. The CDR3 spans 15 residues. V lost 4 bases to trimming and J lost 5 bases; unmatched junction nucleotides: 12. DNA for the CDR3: TGCGCCAGCAGCCATACTGGACAGGAGTTACACGAGCAGTACTTC. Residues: CASSHTGQELHEQYF.

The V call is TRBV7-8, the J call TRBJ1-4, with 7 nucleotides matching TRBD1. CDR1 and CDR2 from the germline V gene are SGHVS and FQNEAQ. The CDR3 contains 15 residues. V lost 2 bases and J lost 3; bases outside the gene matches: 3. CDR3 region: CASSLQQGANEKLFF. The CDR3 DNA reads TGTGCCAGCAGCTTACAGCAGGGGGCTAATGAAAAACTGTTTTTT.

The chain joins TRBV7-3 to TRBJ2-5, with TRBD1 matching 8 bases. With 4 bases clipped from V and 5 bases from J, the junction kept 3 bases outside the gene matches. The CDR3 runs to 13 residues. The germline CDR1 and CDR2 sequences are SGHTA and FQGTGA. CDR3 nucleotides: TGTGCCAGCAGCTCGGGACAGGACGAGACCCAGTACTTC. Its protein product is CASSSGQDETQYF.

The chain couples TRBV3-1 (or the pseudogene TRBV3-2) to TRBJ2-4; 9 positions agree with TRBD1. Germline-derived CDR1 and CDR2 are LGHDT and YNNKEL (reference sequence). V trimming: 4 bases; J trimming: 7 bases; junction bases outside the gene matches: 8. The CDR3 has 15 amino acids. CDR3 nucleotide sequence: TGTGCCAGCAGCCGTACAGGGGGCCGTAATAACATTCAGTACTTC. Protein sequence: CASSRTGGRNNIQYF.

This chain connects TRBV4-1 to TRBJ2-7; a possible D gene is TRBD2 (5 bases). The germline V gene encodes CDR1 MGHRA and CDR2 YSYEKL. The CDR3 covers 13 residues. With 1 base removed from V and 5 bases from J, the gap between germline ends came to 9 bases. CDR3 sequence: CASSQVTGNEQYF. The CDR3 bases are TGCGCCAGCAGCCAAGTTACCGGGAACGAGCAGTACTTC.

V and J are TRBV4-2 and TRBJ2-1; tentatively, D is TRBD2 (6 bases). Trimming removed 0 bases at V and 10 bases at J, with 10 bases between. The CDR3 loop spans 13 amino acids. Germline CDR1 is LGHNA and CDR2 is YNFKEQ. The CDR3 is CASSQEGGYEQFF. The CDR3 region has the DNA TGTGCCAGCAGCCAAGAGGGAGGTTACGAGCAGTTCTTC.

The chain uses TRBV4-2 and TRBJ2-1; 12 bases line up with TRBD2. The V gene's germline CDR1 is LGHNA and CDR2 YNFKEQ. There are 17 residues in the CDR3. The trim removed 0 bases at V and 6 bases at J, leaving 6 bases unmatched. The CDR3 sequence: CASSQDSRLAGANEQFF. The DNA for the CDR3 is TGTGCCAGCAGCCAAGATTCCCGACTAGCGGGGGCCAATGAGCAGTTCTTC.

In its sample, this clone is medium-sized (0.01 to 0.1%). The CDR3 loop is CASSLGGRVFNEKLFF. The CDR3 bases are TGTGCCAGCAGCTTAGGGGGCAGGGTATTTAATGAAAAACTGTTTTTT. The chain links TRBV11-2 to TRBJ1-4; maybe TRBD1 (5 bases). The germline gives CDR1 SGHAT, CDR2 FQNNGV. CDR3 size: 16 residues. V was pared by 1 base and J by 4 bases, with 13 bases between.

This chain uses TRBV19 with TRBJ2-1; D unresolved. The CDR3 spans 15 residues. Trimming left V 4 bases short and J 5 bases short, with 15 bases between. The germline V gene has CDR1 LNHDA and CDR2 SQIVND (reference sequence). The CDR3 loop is CASSTLGERNNEQFF. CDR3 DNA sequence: TGTGCCAGTAGTACCCTGGGCGAGAGAAACAATGAGCAGTTCTTC.

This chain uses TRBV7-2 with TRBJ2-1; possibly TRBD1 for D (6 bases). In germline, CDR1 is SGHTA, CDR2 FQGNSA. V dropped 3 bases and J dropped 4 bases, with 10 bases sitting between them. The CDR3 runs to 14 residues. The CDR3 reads CASSFYRDYNEQFF. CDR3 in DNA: TGTGCCAGCAGCTTTTACAGGGATTACAATGAGCAGTTCTTC.

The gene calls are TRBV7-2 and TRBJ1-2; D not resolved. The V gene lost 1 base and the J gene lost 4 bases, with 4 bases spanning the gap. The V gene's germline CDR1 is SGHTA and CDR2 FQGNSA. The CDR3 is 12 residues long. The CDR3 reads CASSLGPYGYTF. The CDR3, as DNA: TGTGCCAGCAGCTTAGGGCCCTATGGCTACACCTTC.

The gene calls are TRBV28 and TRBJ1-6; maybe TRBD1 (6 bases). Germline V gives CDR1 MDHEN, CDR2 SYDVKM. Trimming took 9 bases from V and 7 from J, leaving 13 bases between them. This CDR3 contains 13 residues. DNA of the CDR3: TGTGCCAGACGTGGGGGCCTAAATTCACCCCTCCACTTT. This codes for CARRGGLNSPLHF.

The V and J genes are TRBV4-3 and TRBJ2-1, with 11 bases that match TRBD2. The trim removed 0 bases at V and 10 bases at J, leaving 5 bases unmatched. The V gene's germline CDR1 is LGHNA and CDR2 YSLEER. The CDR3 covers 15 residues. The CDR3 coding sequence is TGCGCCAGCAGCCAAGAGCTAGCGGGGGGCCGAGAGCAGTTCTTC. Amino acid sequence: CASSQELAGGREQFF.

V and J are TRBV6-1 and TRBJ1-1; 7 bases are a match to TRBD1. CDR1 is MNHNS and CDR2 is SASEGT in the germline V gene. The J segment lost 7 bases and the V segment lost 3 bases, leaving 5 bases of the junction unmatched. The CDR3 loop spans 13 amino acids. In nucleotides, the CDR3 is TGTGCCAGCAGTGACGGGCGACAGGGTGAAGCTTTCTTT. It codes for CASSDGRQGEAFF.

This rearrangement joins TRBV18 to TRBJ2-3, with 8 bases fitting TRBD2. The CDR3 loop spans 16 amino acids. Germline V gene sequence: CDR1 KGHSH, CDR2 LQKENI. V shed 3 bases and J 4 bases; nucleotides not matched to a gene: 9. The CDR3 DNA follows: TGTGCCAGCTCACCTTCAAGCGGGGGTGGCGCAGATACGCAGTATTTT. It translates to CASSPSSGGGADTQYF.

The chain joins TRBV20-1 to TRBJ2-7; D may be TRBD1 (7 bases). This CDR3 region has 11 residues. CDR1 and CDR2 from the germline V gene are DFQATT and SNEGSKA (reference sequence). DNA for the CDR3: TGCGGGACTTCAGGGGGCTACGAGCAGTACTTC. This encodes CGTSGGYEQYF.

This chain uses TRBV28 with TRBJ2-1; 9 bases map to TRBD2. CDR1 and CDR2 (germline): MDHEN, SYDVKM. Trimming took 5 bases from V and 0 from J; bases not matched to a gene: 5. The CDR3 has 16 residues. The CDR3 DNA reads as TGTGCCAGCAGTCCCCCGGGACTAGCCTCCTACAATGAGCAGTTCTTC. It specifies CASSPPGLASYNEQFF.

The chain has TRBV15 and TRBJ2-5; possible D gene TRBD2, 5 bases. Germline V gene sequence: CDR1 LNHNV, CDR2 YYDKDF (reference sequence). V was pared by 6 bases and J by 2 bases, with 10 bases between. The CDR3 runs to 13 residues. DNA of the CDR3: TGTGCCACCAGTAGACGGGGACAAGAGACCCAGTACTTC. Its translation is CATSRRGQETQYF. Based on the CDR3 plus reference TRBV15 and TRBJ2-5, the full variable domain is DAMVIQNPRYQVTQFGKPVTLSCSQTLNHNVMYWYQQKSSQAPKLLFHYYDKDFNNEADTPDNFQSRRPNTSFCFLDIRSPGLGDTAMYLCATSRRGQETQYFGPGTRLLVL.

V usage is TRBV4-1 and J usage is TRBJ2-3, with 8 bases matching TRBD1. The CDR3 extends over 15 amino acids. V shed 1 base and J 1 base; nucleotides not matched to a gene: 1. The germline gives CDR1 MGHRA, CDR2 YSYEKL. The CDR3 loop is CASSQVQGGTDTQYF. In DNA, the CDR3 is TGCGCCAGCAGCCAAGTACAGGGGGGCACAGATACGCAGTATTTT.

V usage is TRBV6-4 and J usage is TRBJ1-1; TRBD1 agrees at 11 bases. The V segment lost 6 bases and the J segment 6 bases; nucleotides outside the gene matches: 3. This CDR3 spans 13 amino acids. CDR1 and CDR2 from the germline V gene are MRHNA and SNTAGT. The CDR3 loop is CASRRDRGAEAFF. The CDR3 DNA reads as TGTGCCAGCAGACGGGACAGGGGGGCTGAAGCTTTCTTT.

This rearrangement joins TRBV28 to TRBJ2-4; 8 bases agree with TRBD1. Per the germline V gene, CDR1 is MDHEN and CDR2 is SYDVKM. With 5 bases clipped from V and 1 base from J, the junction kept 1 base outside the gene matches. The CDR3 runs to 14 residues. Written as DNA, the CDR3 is TGTGCCAGCAGTCGACAGGGGGCCAAAAACATTCAGTACTTC. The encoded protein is CASSRQGAKNIQYF.

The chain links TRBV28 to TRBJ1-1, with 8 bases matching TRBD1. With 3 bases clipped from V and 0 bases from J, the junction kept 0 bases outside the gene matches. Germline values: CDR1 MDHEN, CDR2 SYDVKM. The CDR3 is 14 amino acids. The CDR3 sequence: CASSLTGVNTEAFF. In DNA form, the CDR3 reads TGTGCCAGCAGTTTGACAGGGGTGAACACTGAAGCTTTCTTT.